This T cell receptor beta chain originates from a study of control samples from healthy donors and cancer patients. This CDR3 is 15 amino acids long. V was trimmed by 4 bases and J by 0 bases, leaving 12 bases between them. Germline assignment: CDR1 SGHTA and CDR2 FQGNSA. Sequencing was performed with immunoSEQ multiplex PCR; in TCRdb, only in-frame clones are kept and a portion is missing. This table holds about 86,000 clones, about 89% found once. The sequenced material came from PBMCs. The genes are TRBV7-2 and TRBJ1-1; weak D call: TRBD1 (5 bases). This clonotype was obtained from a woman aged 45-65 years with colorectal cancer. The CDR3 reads CASSSTGTLNTEAFF. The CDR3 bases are TGTGCCAGCAGCTCTACCGGGACTCTGAACACTGAAGCTTTCTTT.